This TCR beta chain originates from a study of CD8+ T cells in alopecia areata. RNA was extracted and reverse transcribed into cDNA as the sequencing template. TCRdb's table, derived via immunoSEQ multiplex PCR, lists solely in-frame clones and lacks some. The top ten clones hold about 9.4% of a sample with some 190,000 clones, about half of them seen once. Treatment denoted: oral pan-JAK inhibitor, 5-10 mg twice daily. Germline loops: CDR1 SGHTA, CDR2 FQGTGA. V dropped 7 bases and J dropped 8 bases, with 17 bases sitting between them. The CDR3 consists of 14 residues. The receptor's source is a human donor with alopecia areata. The chain employs TRBV7-3 and TRBJ2-2; no clear D. The source was CD8+ T cells sorted from blood, collected around week 54, from a patient treated with tofacitinib. CDR3 sequence: CASTAGPTAGELFF. The CDR3 DNA reads as TGTGCCAGCACCGCCGGGCCAACGGCAGGGGAGCTGTTTTTT.